The T cell receptor (beta chain) under discussion was sequenced for a study of T cells in tuberculosis. CDR3 size: 17 residues. Trimming pared 0 bases from V and 3 bases from J, leaving 17 bases between. The V gene's germline CDR1 is SGDLS and CDR2 YYNGEE. Measured with immunoSEQ multiplex PCR; TCRdb has only the in-frame clones, and not every one. This sample has 40,000 or so clones, with approximately 94% found just once. This clone appeared once. Regarding time point: new active TB diagnosis, blood taken before or within 7 days of starting treatment. The source material was PBMCs, sampled at tuberculosis diagnosis. The receptor comes from an adult with tuberculosis. The chain combines TRBV9 with TRBJ2-3; D may be TRBD2 (6 bases). Here the CDR3 DNA reads TGTGCCAGCAGCGTAGGTAGGGGTGGCGCGGGGACAGATACGCAGTATTTT. Its protein is CASSVGRGGAGTDTQYF.